This T cell receptor (beta chain) stems from a study of T cell responses to AZD1222 COVID-19 vaccine (dated by TCRdb to the early 2020s). With respect to the entire study: AZD1222 recipients whose second dose came at about 4 weeks and those whose second dose came at about 12 weeks were combined into one group, since spike-specific TCR depth and breadth did not differ between the two schedules. TCR sequencing covered over 230 trial participants: some 210 given two doses of AZD1222 and 26 given two doses of MenACWY control vaccine. Trial participants were enrolled into age subgroups of 18-55, 56-69 and 70-plus years, which contained around 140, 26 and 57 TCR-sequenced participants, respectively.

As to this clone: Its specific antigen is unknown. Per-base quality was not reported, and no clone a single base away is much larger than it. Other DNA sequences in the same sample also yield this CDR3.

The time point label for this specimen denotes: baseline before first vaccination. The vaccinee samples were drawn from two UK trials, COV001 and COV002, one of which was a single-blind randomized controlled phase 2/3 trial testing AZD1222 (ChAdOx1 nCoV-19) in healthy adults. For TCRbeta chain sequencing, PBMC samples were collected from trial participants at day 0 and at day 28 after the second dose. Summary of the overall study and its limitations: A significant rise in spike-specific TCR breadth and depth was observed after two AZD1222 doses relative to day 0 and relative to MenACWY recipients. Conclusions about previously exposed vaccinees are limited, since just six or seven AZD1222 recipients were seropositive for SARS-CoV-2 at baseline. Participants were mostly white British and included more females than males, and it was suggested by the authors that clonal diversity may have been underestimated. Reportedly, almost half of the unique spike-specific TCRs recognized epitopes lying outside the regions that are mutated in the B.1.351 and B.1.1.7 variants. The whole spike protein was spanned by vaccine-associated CD4 TCRs, and dominant responses were seen in regions 160-218 and 743-854. Because no samples from the day 14 peak response were available, repertoires could be characterized only after the peak T cell response. In the small 56-69-year group, the increase in depth fell short of significance, most likely because of low power.

The CDR3 regions of human TCRbeta chains were analyzed by immunosequencing. Per the source publication's procedure: Repertoire TCRs were checked for matches against a reference library of SARS-CoV-2-specific TCRs that had been generated using the MIRA antigen-specificity platform. Breadth meant the fraction of unique TCRs that were SARS-CoV-2-associated, whereas depth meant the fraction of total T cells that were SARS-CoV-2-associated. Each spike-specific TCR was assigned to its reactive spike region and to a CD4 or CD8 class using the MIRA data. Log10-transformed breadth and depth values were compared by one-way ANOVA with Sidak's multiple comparisons tests. The table comes from immuneACCESS by way of TCRdb, which keeps in-frame sequences with V and J called. Part of the clones is missing from these tables; in studies checked, under half for an unresolved V gene and the rest for unknown reasons. The V and J calls and clone size come from that table; D and trimming were worked out from the DNA. Across this sample there are more than 150,000 clones, with about 90% seen only once. About 0.53% of the sample lies in the top ten.

The germline V gene encodes CDR1 KGHSH and CDR2 LQKENI. Relative to germline, V is missing 3 bases and J is missing 6 bases, with 0 bases of the junction outside any gene match. The CDR3 numbers 12 residues from cysteine through phenylalanine. Only the CDR3 portion is preserved as DNA: 36 bases, with reading frame beginning at the first base. The sequencing used peripheral blood, collected on day 0 of AZD1222 vaccination. In this chain, TRBV18 is recombined with TRBJ2-3; 7 bases in the middle match TRBD2. The receptor's source is an adult in good health. The sequence in DNA is TGTGCCAGCTCACCGGGGGGGGATACGCAGTATTTT. It is translated as CASSPGGDTQYF.